The clone carrying this TCR beta chain came up many times. CDR1 is SQVTM, CDR2 ANQGSEA, per germline. Deletions cut 5 bases from V and 4 bases from J, with 17 bases between. The length of the CDR3 is 14 residues. TCRdb ran MiXCR on the RT-PCR reads and lists one entry per CDR3 protein. The table includes about 680,000 distinct CDR3 sequences, 13% to 15% detected once. This chain connects TRBV29-1 to TRBJ1-1, with TRBD1 as a possible D gene (5 bases). Sequencing was carried out using memory CD4+ T cells from blood. This TCR was sampled from a female donor in good health, serving as a healthy control. The CDR3 region has the DNA TGCAGCGTTAGTTTGGGGATGGGGGGCACTGAAGCTTTCTTT. This sequence encodes CSVSLGMGGTEAFF.